The rows below give T cell receptor beta chains drawn from one sample of a study of shared clonotypes between healthy human individuals. TCRdb's copy holds only in-frame clones and misses some; the assay was immunoSEQ multiplex PCR. The top ten hold approximately 1% of the sample, which has about 2 million clones, roughly 95% seen once. Material: naive CD8+ T cells sorted from blood. These TCRs come from a man aged 18 to 29 in good health. CDR3s include the opening cysteine and the closing phenylalanine or tryptophan. Each record gives: D gene, J gene, V gene, clone size, CDR3 protein, CDR3 DNA. The D gene is left open where the match is weak. Clone size is stated in some rows and not others, as once, few, many or a class when expanded.

d_call: .
j_call: TRBJ2-3
v_call: TRBV27
clone_size: .
cdr3_aa: CASSLVPSTDTQYF
cdr3_nt: TGTGCCAGCAGTTTAGTACCAAGCACAGATACGCAGTATTTT

d_call: .
j_call: TRBJ2-5
v_call: TRBV27
clone_size: .
cdr3_aa: CASSFQGTGETQYF
cdr3_nt: TGTGCCAGCAGTTTTCAGGGAACGGGAGAGACCCAGTACTTC

d_call: .
j_call: TRBJ1-3
v_call: TRBV4-1
clone_size: .
cdr3_aa: CASSQYETANQGNTIYF
cdr3_nt: TGCGCCAGCAGCCAATATGAAACAGCGAATCAAGGAAACACCATATATTTT

d_call: .
j_call: TRBJ2-7
v_call: TRBV10-3
clone_size: .
cdr3_aa: CAISGGAGYEQYF
cdr3_nt: TGTGCCATCAGTGGCGGAGCTGGCTACGAGCAGTACTTC

d_call: TRBD1
j_call: TRBJ1-4
v_call: TRBV27
clone_size: .
cdr3_aa: CASSLSGGGTGGFVANEKLFF
cdr3_nt: TGTGCCAGCAGTTTATCGGGTGGTGGGACAGGGGGTTTTGTGGCTAATGAAAAACTGTTTTTT

d_call: .
j_call: TRBJ1-5
v_call: TRBV28
clone_size: .
cdr3_aa: CASSPSDKGNQPQHF
cdr3_nt: TGTGCCAGCAGTCCTAGCGACAAGGGGAATCAGCCCCAGCATTTT

d_call: .
j_call: TRBJ2-3
v_call: TRBV27
clone_size: .
cdr3_aa: CASSFLGTDTQYF
cdr3_nt: TGTGCCAGCAGCTTTCTGGGCACAGATACGCAGTATTTT

d_call: TRBD1
j_call: TRBJ1-2
v_call: TRBV6-5
clone_size: .
cdr3_aa: CASSSTGLDYGYTF
cdr3_nt: TGTGCCAGCAGTTCGACAGGGTTGGACTATGGCTACACCTTC

d_call: .
j_call: TRBJ2-5
v_call: TRBV5-1
clone_size: .
cdr3_aa: CASSPGDQETQYF
cdr3_nt: TGCGCCAGCAGCCCAGGGGACCAAGAGACCCAGTACTTC

d_call: .
j_call: TRBJ2-1
v_call: TRBV7-9
clone_size: .
cdr3_aa: CASSSPEEGSYNEQFF
cdr3_nt: TGTGCCAGCAGCTCCCCTGAGGAGGGGTCGTACAATGAGCAGTTCTTC

d_call: .
j_call: TRBJ1-4
v_call: TRBV7-9
clone_size: .
cdr3_aa: CASSLVVGDFEKLFF
cdr3_nt: TGTGCCAGCAGCTTAGTGGTAGGGGATTTTGAAAAACTGTTTTTT

d_call: .
j_call: TRBJ1-6
v_call: TRBV6-5
clone_size: once
cdr3_aa: CASSRDNLPLHF
cdr3_nt: TGTGCCAGCAGCCGGGACAACCTCCCCCTCCACTTT

d_call: .
j_call: TRBJ1-3
v_call: TRBV7-2
clone_size: .
cdr3_aa: CASSLGSGNTIYF
cdr3_nt: TGTGCCAGCAGCTTAGGCAGCGGAAACACCATATATTTT

d_call: TRBD2
j_call: TRBJ2-1
v_call: TRBV10-3
clone_size: .
cdr3_aa: CAISEVAGGPYNEQFF
cdr3_nt: TGTGCCATCAGTGAGGTAGCGGGAGGCCCCTACAATGAGCAGTTCTTC

d_call: .
j_call: TRBJ2-5
v_call: TRBV11-2
clone_size: .
cdr3_aa: CASSLGGDGETQYF
cdr3_nt: TGTGCCAGCAGCTTAGGAGGGGACGGGGAGACCCAGTACTTC

d_call: TRBD1
j_call: TRBJ1-6
v_call: TRBV5-1
clone_size: once
cdr3_aa: CASSLSGQGKIGSPLHF
cdr3_nt: TGCGCCAGCAGCTTGTCCGGACAGGGGAAAATAGGTTCACCCCTCCACTTT

d_call: TRBD2
j_call: TRBJ2-7
v_call: TRBV6-5
clone_size: once
cdr3_aa: CASTPAGGPYEQYF
cdr3_nt: TGTGCCAGCACCCCAGCGGGAGGGCCGTACGAGCAGTACTTC

d_call: TRBD1
j_call: TRBJ2-5
v_call: TRBV27
clone_size: .
cdr3_aa: CASSPSGQQETQYF
cdr3_nt: TGTGCCAGCAGCCCCTCGGGACAGCAAGAGACCCAGTACTTC

d_call: .
j_call: TRBJ2-1
v_call: TRBV9
clone_size: .
cdr3_aa: CASSVAGYLYNEQFF
cdr3_nt: TGTGCCAGCAGCGTAGCGGGCTACCTCTACAATGAGCAGTTCTTC

d_call: .
j_call: TRBJ1-2
v_call: TRBV5-4
clone_size: .
cdr3_aa: CAGRSLGDYGYTF
cdr3_nt: TGTGCTGGGCGATCGTTAGGGGACTATGGCTACACCTTC

d_call: .
j_call: TRBJ1-6
v_call: TRBV4-1
clone_size: .
cdr3_aa: CASSQIGQNSPLHF
cdr3_nt: TGCGCCAGCAGCCAAATAGGCCAAAATTCACCCCTCCACTTT

d_call: .
j_call: TRBJ2-7
v_call: TRBV2
clone_size: .
cdr3_aa: CASSYTYEQYF
cdr3_nt: TGTGCCAGCAGTTATACCTACGAGCAGTACTTC

d_call: TRBD1
j_call: TRBJ2-7
v_call: TRBV29-1
clone_size: .
cdr3_aa: CSVAMGQGAYEQYF
cdr3_nt: TGCAGCGTTGCGATGGGACAGGGGGCGTACGAGCAGTACTTC

d_call: .
j_call: TRBJ2-7
v_call: TRBV5-5
clone_size: .
cdr3_aa: CASSLGPVAAVSYEQYF
cdr3_nt: TGTGCCAGCAGCTTGGGTCCCGTAGCGGCTGTTAGTTACGAGCAGTACTTC

d_call: TRBD1
j_call: TRBJ1-1
v_call: TRBV6-1
clone_size: .
cdr3_aa: CASSARDRANEAFF
cdr3_nt: TGTGCCAGCAGTGCACGGGACAGGGCCAATGAAGCTTTCTTT

d_call: .
j_call: TRBJ2-7
v_call: TRBV7-9
clone_size: .
cdr3_aa: CASSPGGQAVHEQYF
cdr3_nt: TGTGCCAGCAGCCCGGGGGGACAGGCGGTGCACGAGCAGTACTTC

d_call: TRBD1
j_call: TRBJ2-1
v_call: TRBV11-3
clone_size: .
cdr3_aa: CASSLTGPDEQFF
cdr3_nt: TGTGCCAGCAGCTTGACAGGGCCCGATGAGCAGTTCTTC

d_call: .
j_call: TRBJ2-1
v_call: TRBV7-9
clone_size: .
cdr3_aa: CASSPGASDEQFF
cdr3_nt: TGTGCCAGCAGCCCTGGGGCTTCGGATGAGCAGTTCTTC

d_call: .
j_call: TRBJ2-2
v_call: TRBV29-1
clone_size: .
cdr3_aa: CSVEWTDSNTGELFF
cdr3_nt: TGCAGCGTTGAATGGACGGATAGTAACACCGGGGAGCTGTTTTTT

d_call: .
j_call: TRBJ1-1
v_call: TRBV30
clone_size: .
cdr3_aa: CAWSVDDGAEAFF
cdr3_nt: TGTGCCTGGAGTGTAGATGACGGAGCGGAAGCTTTCTTT

d_call: TRBD1
j_call: TRBJ2-7
v_call: TRBV29-1
clone_size: .
cdr3_aa: CSVDNRGVGDRARTYEQYF
cdr3_nt: TGCAGCGTTGATAATAGGGGAGTCGGAGACAGGGCCCGAACCTACGAGCAGTACTTC

d_call: .
j_call: TRBJ2-7
v_call: TRBV27
clone_size: .
cdr3_aa: CASSLSADGAFGIF
cdr3_nt: TGTGCCAGCAGTTTATCAGCAGACGGAGCCTTTGGGATTTTC

d_call: .
j_call: TRBJ2-3
v_call: TRBV25-1
clone_size: .
cdr3_aa: CASSEGTISTDTQYF
cdr3_nt: TGTGCCAGCAGTGAGGGGACCATCAGCACAGATACGCAGTATTTT

d_call: .
j_call: TRBJ2-2
v_call: TRBV28
clone_size: .
cdr3_aa: CASSFRLGTGELFF
cdr3_nt: TGTGCCAGCAGTTTTCGGCTCGGCACCGGGGAGCTGTTTTTT

d_call: TRBD1
j_call: TRBJ1-6
v_call: TRBV6-5
clone_size: .
cdr3_aa: CASRGTGLSPLHF
cdr3_nt: TGTGCCAGCAGAGGGACAGGTCTTTCACCCCTCCACTTT

d_call: .
j_call: TRBJ2-7
v_call: TRBV7-9
clone_size: .
cdr3_aa: CASSTTGYEQYF
cdr3_nt: TGTGCCAGCAGCACGACAGGTTACGAGCAGTACTTC

d_call: TRBD2
j_call: TRBJ2-1
v_call: TRBV7-9
clone_size: .
cdr3_aa: CASSLGYGLAGVEGGEQFF
cdr3_nt: TGTGCCAGCAGCTTAGGCTATGGACTAGCGGGAGTAGAAGGAGGTGAGCAGTTCTTC

d_call: .
j_call: TRBJ2-7
v_call: TRBV23-1
clone_size: .
cdr3_aa: CATPTGLGAPRNEQYF
cdr3_nt: TGCGCCACCCCCACCGGCCTAGGGGCACCCAGAAACGAGCAGTACTTC

d_call: .
j_call: TRBJ2-3
v_call: TRBV19
clone_size: .
cdr3_aa: CASSPRHTDTQYF
cdr3_nt: TGTGCCAGTAGTCCGCGGCACACAGATACGCAGTATTTT

d_call: .
j_call: TRBJ2-5
v_call: TRBV5-1
clone_size: .
cdr3_aa: CASSLEGGASILETQYF
cdr3_nt: TGCGCCAGCAGCTTGGAGGGCGGGGCGTCTATCCTAGAGACCCAGTACTTC

d_call: .
j_call: TRBJ2-7
v_call: TRBV5-6
clone_size: .
cdr3_aa: CASSLTGAYEQYF
cdr3_nt: TGTGCCAGCAGCCTGACAGGAGCCTACGAGCAGTACTTC

d_call: .
j_call: TRBJ2-7
v_call: TRBV30
clone_size: .
cdr3_aa: CAWSVGWGYEQYF
cdr3_nt: TGTGCCTGGAGTGTAGGCTGGGGTTACGAGCAGTACTTC

d_call: TRBD1
j_call: TRBJ1-1
v_call: TRBV29-1
clone_size: .
cdr3_aa: CSVDRRDRAFF
cdr3_nt: TGCAGCGTCGACCGCCGGGACAGAGCTTTCTTT

d_call: TRBD2
j_call: TRBJ2-3
v_call: TRBV6-6
clone_size: .
cdr3_aa: CASSSGTSGIPDTQYF
cdr3_nt: TGTGCCAGCAGTTCCGGGACTAGCGGGATCCCAGATACGCAGTATTTT

d_call: .
j_call: TRBJ2-1
v_call: TRBV4-1
clone_size: .
cdr3_aa: CASSPRTNTYNEQFF
cdr3_nt: TGCGCCAGCAGCCCCCGGACCAATACCTACAATGAGCAGTTCTTC

d_call: TRBD1
j_call: TRBJ1-1
v_call: TRBV9
clone_size: .
cdr3_aa: CASSHPTGEGTEAFF
cdr3_nt: TGTGCCAGCAGCCACCCGACAGGGGAGGGAACTGAAGCTTTCTTT

d_call: TRBD2
j_call: TRBJ2-7
v_call: TRBV2
clone_size: .
cdr3_aa: CASRADRGGSYEQYF
cdr3_nt: TGTGCCAGCAGGGCAGACCGCGGGGGGTCCTACGAGCAGTACTTC

d_call: TRBD1
j_call: TRBJ2-2
v_call: TRBV29-1
clone_size: .
cdr3_aa: CSVRTGGHPNTGELFF
cdr3_nt: TGCAGCGTGAGGACAGGGGGCCACCCGAACACCGGGGAGCTGTTTTTT

d_call: .
j_call: TRBJ2-7
v_call: TRBV30
clone_size: .
cdr3_aa: CAWWYYPSYEQYF
cdr3_nt: TGTGCCTGGTGGTATTACCCCTCCTACGAGCAGTACTTC

d_call: .
j_call: TRBJ1-2
v_call: TRBV7-9
clone_size: few
cdr3_aa: CASSLITANYGYTF
cdr3_nt: TGTGCCAGCAGCTTAATCACAGCGAACTATGGCTACACCTTC

d_call: .
j_call: TRBJ2-3
v_call: TRBV9
clone_size: .
cdr3_aa: CASSVVGNTDTQYF
cdr3_nt: TGTGCCAGCAGCGTAGTCGGCAACACAGATACGCAGTATTTT

d_call: .
j_call: TRBJ2-3
v_call: TRBV29-1
clone_size: .
cdr3_aa: CSVRAGTSGTDTQYF
cdr3_nt: TGCAGCGTGAGGGCAGGGACTTCTGGCACAGATACGCAGTATTTT

d_call: .
j_call: TRBJ1-3
v_call: TRBV6-5
clone_size: .
cdr3_aa: CASSYSGGGNTIYF
cdr3_nt: TGTGCCAGCAGTTATTCGGGGGGGGGAAACACCATATATTTT

d_call: .
j_call: TRBJ2-7
v_call: TRBV5-1
clone_size: .
cdr3_aa: CASSLYAGWEQYF
cdr3_nt: TGCGCCAGCAGCTTGTACGCGGGATGGGAGCAGTACTTC